Listed below are T cell receptor beta chains from one sample, sequenced in a study of CD8 T cells in Susac syndrome. TCRdb processed the immunoSEQ multiplex PCR reads anew with MiXCR; each CDR3 protein has one entry. Among 100,000 to 150,000 distinct CDR3 sequences listed, around 94% were seen once. The specimen sequenced was CD8+ T cells from PBMCs. Receptors were obtained from a human donor with Susac syndrome. CDR3s include the opening cysteine and the closing phenylalanine or tryptophan. The order of the fields is V gene, D gene, CDR3 protein. D genes are given only for firm matches.

>TRBV12-3/TRBV12-4|NA
CASSLDSGANEQYF
>TRBV12-3/TRBV12-4|NA
CASSFTGGSVYGYTF
>TRBV27|TRBD2
CASSLLGGGSFF
>TRBV30|NA
CASTVTENTGELFF
>TRBV4-1|NA
CASSQDGGAADEQYF
>TRBV7-3|NA
CASSSDSLDTEAFF
>TRBV4-1|TRBD2
CASSQGPVGPGGPSYEQYF
>TRBV20-1|TRBD2
CSASLAGGTDTQYF
>TRBV6-2/TRBV6-3|NA
CASSPPGLPVEKTQYF
>TRBV20-1|NA
CSAREPPTGPNYGYTF
>TRBV12-3/TRBV12-4|NA
CASSLLQSNTEAFF
>TRBV12-5|TRBD1
CASGRDSSGANVLTF
>TRBV7-8|TRBD2
CASTVLAGGPSEQFF
>TRBV9|NA
CASSGGNTGELFF
>TRBV4-2|TRBD1
CASSQVATPGTGRETQYF
>TRBV12-3/TRBV12-4|NA
CASSLFEGPVRTEAFF
>TRBV28|NA
CASRLQQGPYEQYF
>TRBV12-3/TRBV12-4|TRBD1
CASSPQGNQPQHF
>TRBV4-1|NA
CASSQDDSNQPQHF
>TRBV13|NA
CASSLEGRAAYEQYF
>TRBV27|NA
CASSLGGSWMTEAFF
>TRBV18|TRBD1
CASSRKDGTGRNEQFF
>TRBV18|NA
CASSPLAGMNTGELFF
>TRBV12-3/TRBV12-4|TRBD2
CASSSPTSGRVTGELFF
>TRBV4-1|TRBD2
CASSQGKREMIGELFF
>TRBV9|NA
CASSVGGEDYNSPLHF
>TRBV11-2|NA
CASSLVLETQYF
>TRBV20-1|NA
CSARVLGTFYEQYF
>TRBV7-8|TRBD1
CASSGDREGEQYF
>TRBV3-1|NA
CASSQQGYSNQPQHF
>TRBV25-1|NA
CASSYRDQPQHF
>TRBV10-3|TRBD2
CAISGKRGAGVETQYF
>TRBV30|NA
CAWSGGGPHGYTF
>TRBV15|NA
CATSRHGPGSSGNTIYF
>TRBV27|NA
CASSLFSGDEAFF
>TRBV9|TRBD2
CASSESAGGSYEQYF
>TRBV30|NA
CAWTSRGSEAFF
>TRBV4-1|TRBD2
CASSPQSGSSYEQYF
>TRBV6-2/TRBV6-3|TRBD1
CASSYGQGAGEQYF
>TRBV4-2|NA
CASSQRPGEDDETQYF
>TRBV30|NA
CAWSSYGDPNYGYTF
>TRBV11-2|NA
CASSFAGRVSQYF
>TRBV27|NA
CASSLEGPNEQFF
>TRBV5-1|NA
CASSFHPRVGTQYF
>TRBV27|TRBD1
CASSDRGSTYEQYF
>TRBV20-1|TRBD1
CSARVTGTNEKLFF
>TRBV9|NA
CASSPRAETPYEQYF
>TRBV5-1|NA
CASSFELSYEQYF
>TRBV7-2|NA
CASSLRQTLYEQYF
>TRBV6-6|TRBD1
CASRAGTGDGYTF
>TRBV7-2|TRBD2
CASSLSAGLEFRNEQFF
>TRBV12-3/TRBV12-4|TRBD2
CASSPDGGGLGETQYF